The clone carrying this T cell receptor beta chain was seen a few times. Its matching antigen is unknown. The sample's time point: pre-treatment sample, taken before nivolumab and TIL therapy. The libraries were made with immunoSEQ v3. Assay: immunoSEQ multiplex PCR; the TCRdb copy retains only in-frame clones and omits some. The sample carries about 36,000 clones, over 70% recorded once. This entry belongs to a study of TIL therapy for anti-PD-1-resistant metastatic lung cancer. Study findings and constraints: This highly selected cohort may not generalize to typical lung cancer patients.

In germline, CDR1 is MNHEY, CDR2 SMNVEV (reference sequence). CDR3 size: 14 residues. V lost 5 bases and J lost 6, with 17 bases in between. The TCR comes from a person between 25 and 80 years old with non-small cell lung cancer. The chain links TRBV27 to TRBJ2-7, with D perhaps matching TRBD1 (6 bases). This specimen was blood, taken at baseline. The CDR3, as DNA: TGTGCCAGCAGTCGAAACCTCGACAGGTTCGAGCAGTACTTC. Translating it yields CASSRNLDRFEQYF.